Given below is one TCR beta chain in context. Its specificity is unknown. This sample is drawn from a study of T cell responses to AZD1222 COVID-19 vaccine. Background on the study: It was second doses at about 4 or about 12 weeks that were pooled.

CDR3 length equals 15 residues. J was trimmed by 0 bases and V by 2 bases; bases with no gene match: 2. Germline-derived CDR1 and CDR2 are SGHRS and YFSETQ. Study observations and caveats: Baseline antibody screening turned up just six seropositive AZD1222 recipients. The span of vaccine-associated CD4 TCRs extended across spike, with dominance at 160-218 and 743-854.

Clones were sequenced by immunoSEQ multiplex PCR, and TCRdb holds only the in-frame ones, with some missing. The profile covers about 190,000 clones, with approximately 90% appearing a single time and 0.99% taken by the ten largest. Sequenced here: peripheral blood, sampled on day 0 of AZD1222 vaccination. The chain has TRBV5-1 and TRBJ1-1, with 9 bases aligning to TRBD1. This receptor was obtained from an adult in good health. The CDR3 DNA follows: TGCGCCAGCAGCTTACAGGGGGCGGTGAACACTGAAGCTTTCTTT. Translated, it gives CASSLQGAVNTEAFF.